This section outlines one T cell receptor (beta chain) sequence together with its context. The antigen is not known. The CDR3 has 14 residues. Germline V gene sequence: CDR1 SNHLY, CDR2 FYNNEI. V lost 6 bases, J lost 4 bases, and 7 bases stayed unmatched. This sample was taken from a study of shared clonotypes between healthy human individuals. About the study: The people who gave samples were a couple of women and a few men aged 18 to 49. Each donor's CD4 naive and CD4 memory cells filled three plates apiece, CD8 naive two, and CD8 memory one. Study-wide results and caveats: In a few donors, around 5% of naive CD4 clonotypes appeared in common. Larger estimated richness was generally seen in naive subsets than in memory subsets.

TCRdb keeps only in-frame clones here, not all; method: immunoSEQ multiplex PCR. The repertoire holds about 980,000 clones, around 80% seen once, with nearly 1.5% in the top ten. Sequenced input: memory CD4+ T cells sorted from blood. Subset specified: CD45RA-negative fraction. J is TRBJ2-3 and V is TRBV2; 7 bases align to TRBD2. This TCR came from a man between 18 and 29 years old in good health. The CDR3 bases are TGTGCCAGCAGGTCGGGAGGAAGGGCAGATACGCAGTATTTT. It translates to CASRSGGRADTQYF. Together with reference TRBV2 and TRBJ2-3, the CDR3 gives the full variable domain: EPEVTQTPSHQVTQMGQEVILRCVPISNHLYFYWYRQILGQKVEFLVSFYNNEISEKSEIFDDQFSVERPDGSNFTLKIRSTKLEDSAMYFCASRSGGRADTQYFGPGTRLTVL.